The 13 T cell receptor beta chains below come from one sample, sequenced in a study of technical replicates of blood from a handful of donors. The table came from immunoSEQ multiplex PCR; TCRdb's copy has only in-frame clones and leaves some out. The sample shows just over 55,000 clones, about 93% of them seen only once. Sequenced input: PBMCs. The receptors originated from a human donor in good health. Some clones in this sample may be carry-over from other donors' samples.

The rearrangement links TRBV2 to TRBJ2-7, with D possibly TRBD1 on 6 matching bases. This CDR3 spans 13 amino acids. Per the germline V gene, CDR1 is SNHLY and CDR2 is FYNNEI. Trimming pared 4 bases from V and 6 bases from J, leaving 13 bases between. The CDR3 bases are TGTGCCAGCAGTGCTCAGGGGATTGGCGAGCAGTACTTC. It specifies CASSAQGIGEQYF.

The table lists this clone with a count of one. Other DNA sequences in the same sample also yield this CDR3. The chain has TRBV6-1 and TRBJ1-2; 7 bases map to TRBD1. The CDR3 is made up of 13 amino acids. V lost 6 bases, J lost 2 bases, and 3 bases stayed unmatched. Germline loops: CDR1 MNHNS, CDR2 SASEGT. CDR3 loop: CASSEGQNYGYTF. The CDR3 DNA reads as TGTGCCAGCAGCGAGGGACAGAACTATGGCTACACCTTC.

The CDR3 here is CASSRTGGNYGYTF. CDR3 DNA sequence: TGTGCCAGCAGCCGCACAGGGGGCAACTATGGCTACACCTTC. This chain uses TRBV2 with TRBJ1-2; 9 positions match TRBD1. The germline CDR1 and CDR2 sequences are SNHLY and FYNNEI. The junction had 4 bases not matched to a gene; V was cut back by 6 bases and J by 2 bases. The length of the CDR3 is 14 residues.

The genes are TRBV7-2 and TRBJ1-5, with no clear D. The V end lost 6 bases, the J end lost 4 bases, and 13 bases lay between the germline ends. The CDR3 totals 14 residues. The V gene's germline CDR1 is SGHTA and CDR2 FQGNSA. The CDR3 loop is CASRVEGGNQPQHF. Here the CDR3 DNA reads TGTGCCAGCAGGGTGGAGGGTGGAAATCAGCCCCAGCATTTT.

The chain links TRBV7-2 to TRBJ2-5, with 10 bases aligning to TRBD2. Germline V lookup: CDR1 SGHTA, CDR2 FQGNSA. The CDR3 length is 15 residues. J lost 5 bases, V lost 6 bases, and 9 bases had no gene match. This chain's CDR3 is CASRLSGGAGETQYF. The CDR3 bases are TGTGCCAGCAGACTGAGCGGGGGGGCCGGGGAGACCCAGTACTTC.

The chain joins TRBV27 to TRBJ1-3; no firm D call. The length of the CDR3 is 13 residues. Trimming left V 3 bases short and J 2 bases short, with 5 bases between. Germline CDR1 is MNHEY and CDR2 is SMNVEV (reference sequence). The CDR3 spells CASSFTAGNTIYF. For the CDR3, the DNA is TGTGCCAGCAGTTTTACGGCTGGAAACACCATATATTTT.

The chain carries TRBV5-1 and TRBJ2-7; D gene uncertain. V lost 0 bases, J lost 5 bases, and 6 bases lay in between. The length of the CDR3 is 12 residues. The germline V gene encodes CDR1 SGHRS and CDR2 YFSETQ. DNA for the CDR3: TGCGCCAGCAGCTTGGACAACGACGAGCAGTACTTC. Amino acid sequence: CASSLDNDEQYF.

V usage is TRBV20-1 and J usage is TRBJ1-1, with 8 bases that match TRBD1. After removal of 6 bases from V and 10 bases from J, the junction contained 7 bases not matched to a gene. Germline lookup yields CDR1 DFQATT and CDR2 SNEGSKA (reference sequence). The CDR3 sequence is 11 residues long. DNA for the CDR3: TGCAGTGCGGTGTTACAGGGGGGAGCTTTCTTT. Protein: CSAVLQGGAFF.

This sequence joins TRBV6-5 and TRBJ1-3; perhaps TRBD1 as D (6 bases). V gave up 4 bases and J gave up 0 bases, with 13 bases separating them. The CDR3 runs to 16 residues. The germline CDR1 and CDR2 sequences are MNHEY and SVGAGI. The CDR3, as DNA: TGTGCCAGCAGTTTGAGAGTGACAGGCTCTGGAAACACCATATATTTT. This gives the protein CASSLRVTGSGNTIYF.

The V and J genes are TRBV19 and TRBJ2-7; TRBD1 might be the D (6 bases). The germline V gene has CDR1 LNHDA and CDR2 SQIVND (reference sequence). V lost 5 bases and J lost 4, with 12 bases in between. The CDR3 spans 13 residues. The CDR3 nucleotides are TGTGCCAGTAGTCAGGGGATGGCTTACGAGCAGTACTTC. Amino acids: CASSQGMAYEQYF. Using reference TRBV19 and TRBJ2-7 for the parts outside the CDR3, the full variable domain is DGGITQSPKYLFRKEGQNVTLSCEQNLNHDAMYWYRQDPGQGLRLIYYSQIVNDFQKGDIAEGYSVSREKKESFPLTVTSAQKNPTAFYLCASSQGMAYEQYFGPGTRLTVT.

The CDR3, as DNA: TGTGCCAGCAGCTTGGGGGCGCAGGTGAGAGAGACCCAGTACTTC. Amino acids: CASSLGAQVRETQYF. The chain joins TRBV5-5 to TRBJ2-5, with unresolved D. Germline V CDR1 and CDR2: SGHKS, YYEKEE (reference sequence). V was trimmed by 0 bases and J by 4 bases, leaving 13 bases between them. The CDR3 has 15 amino acids.

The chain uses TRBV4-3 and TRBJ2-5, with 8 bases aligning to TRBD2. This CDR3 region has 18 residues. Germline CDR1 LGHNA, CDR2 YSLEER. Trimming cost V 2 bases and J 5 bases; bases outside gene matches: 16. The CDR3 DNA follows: TGCGCCAGCAGCCAAAACCTCTTGTTTCTAGCGGGTCGGGAGACCCAGTACTTC. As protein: CASSQNLLFLAGRETQYF.

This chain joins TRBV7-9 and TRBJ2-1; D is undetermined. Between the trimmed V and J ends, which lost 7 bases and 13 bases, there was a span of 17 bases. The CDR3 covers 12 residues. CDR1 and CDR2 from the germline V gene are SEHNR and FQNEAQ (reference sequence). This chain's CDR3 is CASTYPRSQQFF. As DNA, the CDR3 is TGTGCCAGCACCTACCCTAGGTCACAACAGTTCTTC.